The clone carrying this TCR beta chain came up a few times. CDR3 length: 15 residues. The data derive from a study of blood T cells in healthy people across ages. PCR was performed a second time for about 6 to 12 cycles using a sample-barcoded 5' primer and a J-beta primer mix. With 12 random nucleotides, a template-switch adaptor tagged each individual cDNA molecule. Each CDR3 protein gets one entry after TCRdb re-called the 5' RACE reads with MiXCR. In the table there are approximately 1.5 million distinct CDR3 sequences, roughly 32% of which are singletons. The TCR comes from a woman aged 30 to 39 in good health. The chain uses TRBV21-1 and TRBJ2-5; TRBD1, the D gene given by the table, was not confirmed from the DNA. Judging by the DNA end, TRBJ2-7 fits better; the J call may be wrong. TRBV21-1 is noted as a pseudogene. The sequenced material came from blood. The CDR3 DNA is TGTGCCAGCAGCAAGCGGGACAGGGGGCGGCTCGAGCAGTACTTC. It specifies CASSKRDRGRLEQYF.